The 10 T cell receptor beta chains in this list originate from one sample, sequenced in a study of T-cell reconstitution after alpha-beta-depleted transplantation in children. Unique molecular identifiers were incorporated during preparation of the TCRbeta library. Using its own MiXCR run on the PCR reads, TCRdb lists one record per CDR3 protein. The table lists about 120,000 distinct CDR3 sequences, 23% of them singletons, with about 10% in the top ten. The specimen comprised PBMCs, mostly from graft donor cells, sampled 180 days after TCRalphabeta/CD19-depleted stem cell transplant. Receptors originate from a male patient under 10 years old who had a stem cell transplant for chronic granulomatous disease, so the T cells may come from the graft donor.

The chain has TRBV6-2 or TRBV6-3 and TRBJ2-1; 8 nucleotides agree with TRBD1. The V and J ends lost 5 bases and 10 bases, in that order; junction bases with no gene match: 10. This CDR3 comprises 14 residues. Germline lookup yields CDR1 MNHEY and CDR2 SVGEGT. The CDR3 loop reads CASSTRQGQGEQFF. Here the CDR3 DNA reads TGTGCCAGCAGTACCAGACAGGGGCAAGGGGAGCAGTTCTTC.

The chain is built from TRBV10-3 and TRBJ2-3; the match to TRBD2 covers 7 bases. From germline, CDR1 is ENHRY and CDR2 SYGVKD. This CDR3 is built from 14 residues. The ends lost 4 bases at V and 2 bases at J; junction bases unmatched: 3. The CDR3 DNA follows: TGTGCCATCAGTGCGGGACTAATCACAGATACGCAGTATTTT. Encoded protein: CAISAGLITDTQYF.

J is TRBJ2-1 and V is TRBV6-5; no clear D. Germline CDR1 reads MNHEY; CDR2 reads SVGAGI. Trimming removed 0 bases from V and 1 base from J, with 16 bases in between. The length of the CDR3 is 18 residues. For the CDR3, the DNA is TGTGCCAGCAGTTACTCGACATACGATGATGCGTCCTACAATGAGCAGTTCTTC. Protein sequence: CASSYSTYDDASYNEQFF.

V and J are TRBV25-1 and TRBJ2-7; 8 nucleotides match TRBD1. From germline, CDR1 is MGHDK and CDR2 SYGVNS. V gave up 4 bases and J gave up 6 bases; unmatched junction bases: 8. The CDR3 loop spans 14 amino acids. The CDR3 DNA sequence: TGTGCCAGCAGTGCTAGGGACAGGTCGCGCGAGCAGTACTTC. Amino acid sequence: CASSARDRSREQYF.

The chain employs TRBV20-1 and TRBJ2-3, with a weak D call TRBD1 (5 bases). V lost 8 bases to trimming and J lost 3 bases, with 21 bases between them. Germline CDR1 reads DFQATT; CDR2 reads SNEGSKA (reference sequence). CDR3 length: 15 amino acids. For the CDR3, the DNA is TGCAGTACTATCGGACCCCGGACATTGACAGATACGCAGTATTTT. Translation: CSTIGPRTLTDTQYF.

This clonotype was counted at least ten times. V gene TRBV29-1 combines with J gene TRBJ2-7; TRBD2 is a possible D gene (5 bases). The germline V gene encodes CDR1 SQVTM and CDR2 ANQGSEA. V lost 6 bases and J 2 bases, leaving 8 bases between the germline ends. The CDR3 length is 11 residues. CDR3 protein: CSVRETYEQYF. The CDR3 DNA is TGCAGCGTGAGGGAGACCTACGAGCAGTACTTC.

This clonotype was detected only a few times. The chain employs TRBV20-1 and TRBJ1-1; no clear D gene. The length of the CDR3 is 15 residues. The V gene lost 3 bases and the J gene lost 0 bases, with 14 bases spanning the gap. The germline V gene has CDR1 DFQATT and CDR2 SNEGSKA (reference sequence). The CDR3 is CSASLPAGLNTEAFF. The CDR3, as DNA: TGCAGTGCTAGCCTTCCCGCGGGGTTGAACACTGAAGCTTTCTTT.

Comments on this clonotype: The junction departs from germline at one end; a sequencing error may be responsible. The chain uses TRBV15 and TRBJ2-1, with D uncertain. This CDR3 spans 12 amino acids. Germline CDR1 is LNHNV and CDR2 is YYDKDF (reference sequence). The CDR3, as DNA: TGTGCCACCAGCAGAGATTACAGTGAGCAGTTCTTC. Its protein product is CATSRDYSEQFF.

Concerning this clonotype: Since a much larger clone is just one base distant, this may be a read error. The chain links TRBV20-1 to TRBJ2-7, with a weak D call TRBD1 (5 bases). This CDR3 comprises 11 residues. Trimming removed 5 bases at V and 4 bases at J, with 9 bases between. Germline V CDR1 and CDR2: DFQATT, SNEGSKA (reference sequence). The CDR3 DNA reads as TGCAGTGCTCCCGACAGATACGAGCAGTACTTC. Translation gives CSAPDRYEQYF.

The chain links TRBV12-3 or TRBV12-4 to TRBJ1-5; unclear D gene. The CDR3 contains 13 residues. The V end lost 3 bases, the J end lost 2 bases, and 5 bases lay between the germline ends. CDR3 DNA: TGTGCCAGCAGTTTCATTGGCAATCAGCCCCAGCATTTT. This gives the protein CASSFIGNQPQHF.